This T cell receptor (beta chain) was recorded in a study of response to subunit inactivated influenza vaccine. Overall study results and limits: Each seasonal influenza vaccination recruits few new T cells, the authors suggested.

The CDR3 loop spans 16 amino acids. Trimming left V 7 bases short and J 4 bases short, with 22 bases between. From germline, CDR1 is LGHNA and CDR2 YSLEER. The sample holds many counts of this clonotype. Its antigen is unidentified. MiXCR was run by TCRdb on the RT-PCR reads, yielding one entry per CDR3 protein. The profile shows some 570,000 distinct CDR3 sequences, approximately 10% of them singletons. This sample was shared with a second study, whose subject was T cells expressing NK-cell markers. That paper notes: What made the TCR beta cDNA was 5'RACE template switching with UMIs. The authors derived TCR beta repertoires from sorted CD3+CD56+NKG2C+, CD3+CD56+NKG2C- and CD3+CD56-NKG2C+ T cells. Whether expanded NKG2C-expressing T cell clones recognize HCMV is unknown.

The chain uses TRBV4-3 and TRBJ1-1; weak D call: TRBD1 (5 bases). This TCR was sampled from a man aged 45-65 years who received an inactivated influenza vaccine. The sequencing here drew on PBMCs from blood, taken on the day of vaccination. In nucleotides, the CDR3 is TGCGCCAGCACCACGCAACTCGGGGCAGTGGGCACTGAAGCTTTCTTT. Amino acids: CASTTQLGAVGTEAFF.